The rows below give T cell receptor beta chains drawn from one sample of a study of PD-1 blockade in classical Hodgkin lymphoma. Profiled with immunoSEQ multiplex PCR; TCRdb holds only in-frame clones, not every one. The sample records approximately 31,000 clones, about 88% being singletons. This material consisted of CD4+ T cells from blood, taken before the fourth cycle of nivolumab. The source of these receptors is a human donor with classical Hodgkin lymphoma. The CDR3 runs from the conserved cysteine through the conserved F or W. A D gene is named only where the DNA matches it firmly. Rows may omit the clone size; those that give it use once, few, many or a size class.

CDR3 DNA	CDR3 protein	clone size	D gene	V gene	J gene
TGTGCCAGTAGTATCAGACTAGCGGGGGGGACTGGGGCCAACGTCCTGACTTTC	CASSIRLAGGTGANVLTF	few	TRBD2	TRBV19	TRBJ2-6
TGTGCCTGGAGTTTTTCAGGGGGCGGTGAAGCTTTCTTT	CAWSFSGGGEAFF	few	TRBD1	TRBV30	TRBJ1-1
TGTGCCAGCAGCCAAGACGCCAGGGGTAATTGGCTAGCGGGGGGCGACCACTCCTACGAGCAGTACTTC	CASSQDARGNWLAGGDHSYEQYF	NA	TRBD2	TRBV4-2	TRBJ2-7
TGTGCCACAAGCCCGGGACAGGGGTTGGAGACCCAGTACTTC	CATSPGQGLETQYF	NA	TRBD1	TRBV19	TRBJ2-5
TGTGCCAGCACAGCGATGCTCTACGAGCAGTACTTC	CASTAMLYEQYF	NA	NA	TRBV9	TRBJ2-7
TGTGCCAGTAGTGCCAGGGACAGGGTGACCGGCTACACCTTC	CASSARDRVTGYTF	NA	TRBD1	TRBV19	TRBJ1-2
TGTGCCAGTAGTATAGGGGGACGGCGGGTTGACGAGCAGTACTTC	CASSIGGRRVDEQYF	NA	NA	TRBV19	TRBJ2-7
TGTGCCAGCAGTGGTTACAGGGGGGATTCCGAGCAGTACTTC	CASSGYRGDSEQYF	NA	TRBD1	TRBV25-1	TRBJ2-7
TGTGCCAGCTCACCATTAACGGGACAGGTCTACGAGCAGTACTTC	CASSPLTGQVYEQYF	few	TRBD1	TRBV18	TRBJ2-7
TGTGCCAGCAGCTTACAGGCCTTTTCGGAAGAGACCCAGTACTTC	CASSLQAFSEETQYF	once	NA	TRBV7-9	TRBJ2-5
TGTGCCAGCAGCTGGGGGACAGGGGGCGGCTACACCTTC	CASSWGTGGGYTF	NA	TRBD1	TRBV5-5	TRBJ1-2
TGTGCCAGTAGTGCTACAGGGCTGAACACCATATATTTT	CASSATGLNTIYF	NA	NA	TRBV19	TRBJ1-3
TGTGCCAGCAGCTTTCTGGGGGGCGCACCCAACTATGGCTACACCTTC	CASSFLGGAPNYGYTF	NA	NA	TRBV5-6	TRBJ1-2
TGTGCCTGGAGTTCCGGGACAGATCCGAGTGAAAAACTGTTTTTT	CAWSSGTDPSEKLFF	NA	TRBD1	TRBV30	TRBJ1-4
TGTGCCAGCAGTGGTGACAGGTGGAACACTGAAGCTTTCTTT	CASSGDRWNTEAFF	NA	NA	TRBV6-1	TRBJ1-1
TGTGCCAGCAGCTTAAGAGGGATCCCTGGAAACACCATATATTTT	CASSLRGIPGNTIYF	NA	NA	TRBV11-2	TRBJ1-3
TGTGCCAGCAGCCCCTCGGGCAGCCCGTGGTCTGGAAACACCATATATTTT	CASSPSGSPWSGNTIYF	NA	NA	TRBV11-2	TRBJ1-3
TGTGCCAGTAGTTCTACGACTGGAAACACCATATATTTT	CASSSTTGNTIYF	NA	NA	TRBV19	TRBJ1-3
TGTGCCAGCAGCTTAGCGACGGCTAGCGGGAGCGCAGATACGCAGTATTTT	CASSLATASGSADTQYF	NA	TRBD2	TRBV7-8	TRBJ2-3
TGCGCCAGCAGCCAAGACGACAGGGGGTTCGACTATGGCTACACCTTC	CASSQDDRGFDYGYTF	NA	TRBD1	TRBV4-3	TRBJ1-2
TGTGCCAGCAGCTTGGCGCCTACGAACACCGGGGAGCTGTTTTTT	CASSLAPTNTGELFF	once	NA	TRBV5-6	TRBJ2-2
TGTGCCAGCAAGGGGCCTAATAATTCACCCCTCCACTTT	CASKGPNNSPLHF	NA	NA	TRBV6-1	TRBJ1-6
TGTGCCAGCAGCTTAGGACAGGGTAACTATGGCTACACCTTC	CASSLGQGNYGYTF	NA	TRBD1	TRBV7-2	TRBJ1-2
TGTGCCACCAGCAGAGATTTGGGGGGACTGGACTCCTACGAGCAGTACTTC	CATSRDLGGLDSYEQYF	NA	NA	TRBV15	TRBJ2-7
TGTGCCAGCAGTTTGAAGGGGACAGGGCTCTACGAGCAGTACTTC	CASSLKGTGLYEQYF	NA	TRBD1	TRBV27	TRBJ2-7
TGCGCCAGCAGCTCCCTGATACAAACGGCGGGGGCTGAAGCTTTCTTT	CASSSLIQTAGAEAFF	NA	NA	TRBV5-1	TRBJ1-1
TGTGCCAGCTCACCGACGGTTTGGGGGTCGGATATTGGCACTGAAGCTTTCTTT	CASSPTVWGSDIGTEAFF	NA	NA	TRBV18	TRBJ1-1
TGTGCCAGCAGCGTCGGACTAGCGGGGGGGACAGATACGCAGTATTTT	CASSVGLAGGTDTQYF	NA	TRBD2	TRBV5-4	TRBJ2-3
TGCGCCAGCAGCTGGACTATGGGATTCAGCTCCTACAATGAGCAGTTCTTC	CASSWTMGFSSYNEQFF	NA	NA	TRBV5-1	TRBJ2-1
TGTGCCAGCAGCCAAGAGGCAACAGGGGGCAATCAAGAGACCCAGTACTTC	CASSQEATGGNQETQYF	NA	TRBD1	TRBV14	TRBJ2-5
TGTGCCAGCAGCCAAGTAACAGGGGTAGAGACCCAGTACTTC	CASSQVTGVETQYF	NA	TRBD1	TRBV4-2	TRBJ2-5
TGTGCCAGCAGCCAAGCCAGGGCCGGGGAGCTGTTTTTT	CASSQARAGELFF	NA	NA	TRBV14	TRBJ2-2
TGTGCCAGCAGTTCCGCCGCCGTCGTCTCAGGCCAGCCCCAGCATTTT	CASSSAAVVSGQPQHF	NA	NA	TRBV28	TRBJ1-5
TGTGCCAGCAGCTTAGACTCAGGGGGACAGGGTAGCGAGCAGTACTTC	CASSLDSGGQGSEQYF	NA	TRBD1	TRBV11-2	TRBJ2-7
TGTGCCAGCAGCAAGGGGGAGCGGGAAAAACTGTTTTTT	CASSKGEREKLFF	NA	NA	TRBV21-1	TRBJ1-4
TGTGCCAGCAGTCGACTAGACAATGAGCAGTTCTTC	CASSRLDNEQFF	NA	NA	TRBV6-6	TRBJ2-1
TGTGCCAGCAGCTTAGAGGGGGCGAGAGACACTGAAGCTTTCTTT	CASSLEGARDTEAFF	NA	TRBD1	TRBV7-2	TRBJ1-1
TGTGCCAGCAGACGACTAGCGGGGGGGCTGGATACGCAGTATTTT	CASRRLAGGLDTQYF	few	TRBD2	TRBV7-2	TRBJ2-3
TGTGCCAGCAGTGAAGCGCTAAACAGGGTGATCTACAATGAGCAGTTCTTC	CASSEALNRVIYNEQFF	NA	NA	TRBV2	TRBJ2-1
TGTGCCAGCAGCAAAGGACAGGGCCAGCCCCAGCATTTT	CASSKGQGQPQHF	few	TRBD1	TRBV7-9	TRBJ1-5
TGTGCCAGCAGCGAGTCCGGACAGGGGGATCAGCCCCAGCATTTT	CASSESGQGDQPQHF	few	TRBD1	TRBV2	TRBJ1-5
TGTGCCAGCAGCTTGACAGGGGTCGAAATGAACACTGAAGCTTTCTTT	CASSLTGVEMNTEAFF	NA	TRBD1	TRBV5-6	TRBJ1-1
TGTGCCAGCAGTTGGGACAGGGATCAGCCCCAGCATTTT	CASSWDRDQPQHF	NA	TRBD1	TRBV6-5	TRBJ1-5
TGTGCCAGTAGTATAGGGCCGGAGGGTAGGAATTCACCCCTCCACTTT	CASSIGPEGRNSPLHF	few	NA	TRBV19	TRBJ1-6
TGTGCCAGCAGCGCTCGACAGGCCTACGAGCAGTACTTC	CASSARQAYEQYF	NA	NA	TRBV7-2	TRBJ2-7